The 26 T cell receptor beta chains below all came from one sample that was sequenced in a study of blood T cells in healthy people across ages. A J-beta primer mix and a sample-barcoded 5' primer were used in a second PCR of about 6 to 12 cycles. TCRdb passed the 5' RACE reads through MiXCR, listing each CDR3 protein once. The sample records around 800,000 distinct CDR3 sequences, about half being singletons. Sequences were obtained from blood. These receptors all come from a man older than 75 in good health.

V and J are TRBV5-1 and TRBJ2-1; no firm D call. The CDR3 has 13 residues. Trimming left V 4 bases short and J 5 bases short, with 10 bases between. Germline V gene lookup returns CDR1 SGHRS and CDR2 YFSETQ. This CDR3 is CASSGILDNEQFF. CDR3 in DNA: TGCGCCAGCAGCGGGATCCTAGACAATGAGCAGTTCTTC.

This CDR3 reads CASSQVGGLAYEQYF. The CDR3 coding sequence is TGTGCCAGCAGCCAGGTAGGGGGGCTGGCGTACGAGCAGTACTTC. The chain carries TRBV3-1 and TRBJ2-7; D is tentatively TRBD1 or TRBD2 (6 bases each). CDR3 length: 15 residues. V shed 3 bases and J shed 4 bases, with 16 bases lying between them. Per the germline V gene, CDR1 is LGHDT and CDR2 is YNNKEL (reference sequence).

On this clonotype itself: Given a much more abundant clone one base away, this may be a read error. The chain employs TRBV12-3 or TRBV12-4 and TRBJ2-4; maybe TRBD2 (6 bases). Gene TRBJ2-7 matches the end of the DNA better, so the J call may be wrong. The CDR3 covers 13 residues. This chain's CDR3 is CASSFSGELEQYF. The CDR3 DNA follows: TGTGCCAGCAGTTTCTCGGGGGAACTCGAGCAGTACTTC.

The CDR3, as DNA: TGTGCCAGCAGTGACCCTAACTCGGAGACCCAGTACTTC. It specifies CASSDPNSETQYF. The genes are TRBV2 and TRBJ2-7; no firm D call. The J call may be faulty, since TRBJ2-5 better matches the DNA end. Germline CDR1 reads SNHLY; CDR2 reads FYNNEI. The CDR3 extends over 13 amino acids.

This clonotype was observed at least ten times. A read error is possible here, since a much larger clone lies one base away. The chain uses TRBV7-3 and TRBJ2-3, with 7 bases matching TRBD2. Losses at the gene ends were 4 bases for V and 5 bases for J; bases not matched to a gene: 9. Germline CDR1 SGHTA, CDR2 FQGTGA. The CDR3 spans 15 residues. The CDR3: CASSWTAGEIDTQYF. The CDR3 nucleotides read TGTGCCAGCAGCTGGACGGCGGGAGAGATAGATACGCAGTATTTT. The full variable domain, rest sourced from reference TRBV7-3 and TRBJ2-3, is GAGVSQTPSNKVTEKGKYVELRCDPISGHTALYWYRQSLGQGPEFLIYFQGTGAADDSGLPNDRFFAVRPEGSVSTLKIQRTERGDSAVYLCASSWTAGEIDTQYFGPGTRLTVL.

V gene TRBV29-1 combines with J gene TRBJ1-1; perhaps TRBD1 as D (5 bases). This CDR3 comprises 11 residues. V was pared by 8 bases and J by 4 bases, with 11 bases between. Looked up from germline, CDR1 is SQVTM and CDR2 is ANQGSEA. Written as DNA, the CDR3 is TGCAGCATTGGGGGGATCACTGAAGCTTTCTTT. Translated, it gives CSIGGITEAFF.

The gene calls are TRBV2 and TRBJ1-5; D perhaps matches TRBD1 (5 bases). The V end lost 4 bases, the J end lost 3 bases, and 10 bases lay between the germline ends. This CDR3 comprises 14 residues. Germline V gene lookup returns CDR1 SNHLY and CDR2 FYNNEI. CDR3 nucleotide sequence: TGTGCCAGCAGTGCGCAGGGATTCAATCAGCCCCAGCATTTT. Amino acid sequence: CASSAQGFNQPQHF. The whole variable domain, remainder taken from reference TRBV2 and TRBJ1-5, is EPEVTQTPSHQVTQMGQEVILRCVPISNHLYFYWYRQILGQKVEFLVSFYNNEISEKSEIFDDQFSVERPDGSNFTLKIRSTKLEDSAMYFCASSAQGFNQPQHFGDGTRLSIL.

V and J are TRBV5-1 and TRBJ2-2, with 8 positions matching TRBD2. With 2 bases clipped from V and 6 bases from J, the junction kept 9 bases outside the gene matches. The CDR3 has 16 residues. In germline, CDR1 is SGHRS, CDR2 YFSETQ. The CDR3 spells CASSFLLSGSSGELFF. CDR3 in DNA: TGCGCCAGCAGCTTTCTCCTAAGCGGGAGTTCCGGGGAGCTGTTTTTT. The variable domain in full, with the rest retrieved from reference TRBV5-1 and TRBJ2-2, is KAGVTQTPRYLIKTRGQQVTLSCSPISGHRSVSWYQQTPGQGLQFLFEYFSETQRNKGNFPGRFSGRQFSNSRSEMNVSTLELGDSALYLCASSFLLSGSSGELFFGEGSRLTVL.

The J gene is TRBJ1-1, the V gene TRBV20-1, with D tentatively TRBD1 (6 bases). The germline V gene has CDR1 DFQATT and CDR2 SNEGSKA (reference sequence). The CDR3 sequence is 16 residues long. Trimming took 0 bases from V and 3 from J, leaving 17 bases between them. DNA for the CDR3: TGCAGTGCTAGAGATCAGGCAGGGGCCCTTTACACTGAAGCTTTCTTT. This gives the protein CSARDQAGALYTEAFF.

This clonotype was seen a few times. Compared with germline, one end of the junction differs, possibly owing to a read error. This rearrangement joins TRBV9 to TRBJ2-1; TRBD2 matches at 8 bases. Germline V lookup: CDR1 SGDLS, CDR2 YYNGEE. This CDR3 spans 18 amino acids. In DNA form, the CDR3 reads TGTGCCAGCAGCCCCCGGGACGGAGGGACTAGACTCTACAATGAGCAGTTTTTC. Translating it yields CASSPRDGGTRLYNEQFF.

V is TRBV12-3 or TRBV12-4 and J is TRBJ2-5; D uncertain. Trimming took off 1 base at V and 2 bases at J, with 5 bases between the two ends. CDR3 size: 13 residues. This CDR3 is CASSLGEQETQYF. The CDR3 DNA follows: TGTGCCAGCAGTTTAGGGGAACAAGAGACCCAGTACTTC.

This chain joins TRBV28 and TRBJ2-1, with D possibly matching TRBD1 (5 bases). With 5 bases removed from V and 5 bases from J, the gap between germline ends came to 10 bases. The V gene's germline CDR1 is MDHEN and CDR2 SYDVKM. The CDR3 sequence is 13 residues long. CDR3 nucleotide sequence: TGTGCCAGCAGTACTAACAGGAACAATGAGCAGTTCTTC. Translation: CASSTNRNNEQFF.

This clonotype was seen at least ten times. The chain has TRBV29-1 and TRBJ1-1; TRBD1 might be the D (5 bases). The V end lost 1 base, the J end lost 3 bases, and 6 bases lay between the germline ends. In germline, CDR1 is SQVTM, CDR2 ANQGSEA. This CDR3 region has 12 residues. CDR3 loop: CSVEGRDTEAFF. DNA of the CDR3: TGCAGCGTTGAAGGCAGGGACACTGAAGCTTTCTTT.

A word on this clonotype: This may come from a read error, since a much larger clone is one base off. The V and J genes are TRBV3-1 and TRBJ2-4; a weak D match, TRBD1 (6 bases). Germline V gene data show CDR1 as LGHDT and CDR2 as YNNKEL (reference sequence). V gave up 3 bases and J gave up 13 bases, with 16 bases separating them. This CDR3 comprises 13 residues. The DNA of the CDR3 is TGTGCCAGCAGCCAGGGGGCCTCCTACCAGCAGTACTTC. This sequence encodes CASSQGASYQQYF.

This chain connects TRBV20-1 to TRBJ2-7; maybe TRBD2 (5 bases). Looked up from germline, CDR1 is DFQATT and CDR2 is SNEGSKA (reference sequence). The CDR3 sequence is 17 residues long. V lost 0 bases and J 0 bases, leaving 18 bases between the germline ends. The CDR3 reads CSARDLYGRDGSYEQYF. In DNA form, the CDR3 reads TGCAGTGCTAGAGATTTGTACGGACGGGATGGCTCCTACGAGCAGTACTTC.

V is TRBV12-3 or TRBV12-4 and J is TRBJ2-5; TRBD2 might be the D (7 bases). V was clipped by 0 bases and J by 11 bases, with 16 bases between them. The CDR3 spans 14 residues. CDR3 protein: CASSLARGLGEQYF. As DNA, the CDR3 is TGTGCCAGCAGTTTAGCGCGGGGGCTGGGGGAGCAGTACTTC.

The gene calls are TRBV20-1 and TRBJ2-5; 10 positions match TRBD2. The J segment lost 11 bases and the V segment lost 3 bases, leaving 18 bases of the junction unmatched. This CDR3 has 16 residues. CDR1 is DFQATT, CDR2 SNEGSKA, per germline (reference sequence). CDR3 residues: CSASLSEAGGPEEQYF. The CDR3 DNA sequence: TGCAGTGCTAGTCTTTCGGAAGCGGGAGGGCCGGAGGAGCAGTACTTC.

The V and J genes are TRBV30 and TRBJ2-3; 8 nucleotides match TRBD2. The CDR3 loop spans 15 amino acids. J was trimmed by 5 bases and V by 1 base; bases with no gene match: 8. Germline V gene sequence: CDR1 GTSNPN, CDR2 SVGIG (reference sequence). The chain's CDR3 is CAWSAEREPGDTQYF. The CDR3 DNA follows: TGTGCCTGGAGTGCCGAGCGGGAGCCCGGAGATACGCAGTATTTT.

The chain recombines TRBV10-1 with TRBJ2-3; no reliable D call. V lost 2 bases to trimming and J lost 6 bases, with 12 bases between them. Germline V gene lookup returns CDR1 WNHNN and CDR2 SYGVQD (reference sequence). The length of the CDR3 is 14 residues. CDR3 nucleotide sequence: TGCGCCAGCAGTGAGGGCAGGACCTTGGATACGCAGTATTTT. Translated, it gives CASSEGRTLDTQYF.

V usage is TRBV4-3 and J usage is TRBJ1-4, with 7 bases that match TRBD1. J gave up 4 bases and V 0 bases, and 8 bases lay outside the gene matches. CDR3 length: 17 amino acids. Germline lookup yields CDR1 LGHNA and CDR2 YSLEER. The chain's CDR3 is CASSQEIHRGGNEKLFF. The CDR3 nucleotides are TGCGCCAGCAGCCAAGAGATCCACAGGGGCGGTAATGAAAAACTGTTTTTT.

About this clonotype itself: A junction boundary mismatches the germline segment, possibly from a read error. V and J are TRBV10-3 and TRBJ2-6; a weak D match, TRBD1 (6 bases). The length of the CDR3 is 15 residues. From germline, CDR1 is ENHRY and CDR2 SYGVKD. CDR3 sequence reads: CAIGEGVAGANVLTF. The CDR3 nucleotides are TGTGCCATCGGTGAGGGGGTTGCTGGGGCCAACGTCCTGACTTTC.

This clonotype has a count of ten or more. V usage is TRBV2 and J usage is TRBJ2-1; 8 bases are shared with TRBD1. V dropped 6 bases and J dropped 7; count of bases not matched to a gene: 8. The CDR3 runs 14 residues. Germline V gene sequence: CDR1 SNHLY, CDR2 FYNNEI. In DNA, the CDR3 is TGTGCCAGCAGACCCGTACGACAGGGGAATGAGCAGTTCTTC. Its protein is CASRPVRQGNEQFF.

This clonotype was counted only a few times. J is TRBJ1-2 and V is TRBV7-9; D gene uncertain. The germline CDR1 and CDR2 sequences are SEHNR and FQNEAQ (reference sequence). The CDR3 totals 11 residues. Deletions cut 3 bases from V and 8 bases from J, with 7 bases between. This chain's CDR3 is CASSFTGGYTF. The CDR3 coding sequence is TGTGCCAGCAGCTTCACGGGAGGCTACACCTTC.

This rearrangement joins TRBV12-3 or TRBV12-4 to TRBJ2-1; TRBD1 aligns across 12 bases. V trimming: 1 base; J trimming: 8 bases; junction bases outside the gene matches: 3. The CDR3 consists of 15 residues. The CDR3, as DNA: TGTGCCAGCAGTTTAGGGGACAGGGGGCCTTATGAGCAGTTCTTC. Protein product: CASSLGDRGPYEQFF.

The CDR3: CSVAGQAVRGEQYF. CDR3 nucleotides: TGCAGCGTTGCTGGGCAGGCGGTTAGGGGGGAGCAGTACTTC. This chain joins TRBV29-1 and TRBJ2-4; D tentatively reads TRBD1 or TRBD2 (6 bases each). Trimming took 4 bases from V and 13 from J, leaving 23 bases between them. Germline assignment: CDR1 SQVTM and CDR2 ANQGSEA. This CDR3 spans 14 amino acids.

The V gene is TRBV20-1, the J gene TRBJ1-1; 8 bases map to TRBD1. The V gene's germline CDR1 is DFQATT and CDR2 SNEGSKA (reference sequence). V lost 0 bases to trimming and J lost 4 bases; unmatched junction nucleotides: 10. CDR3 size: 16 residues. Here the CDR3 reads CSARDRGQGAGTEAFF. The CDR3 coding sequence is TGCAGTGCTAGAGATCGGGGTCAGGGGGCAGGCACTGAAGCTTTCTTT.